Reported below is one T cell receptor beta chain. The sample originates from a study of blood T cell repertoires in COVID-19. At the level of the study: Sites in the United States, Italy and Spain provided acute and convalescent COVID-19 samples.

CDR1 is SGHRS and CDR2 is YFSETQ in the germline V gene. The CDR3 length is 14 residues. The V segment lost 4 bases and the J segment 9 bases; nucleotides outside the gene matches: 10. Only in-frame clones appear in the TCRdb table, and some are missing; sequencing was by immunoSEQ multiplex PCR. This table has about 44,000 clones, 80% to 90% appearing once. Material: peripheral blood. This chain connects TRBV5-1 to TRBJ2-1; 7 bases match TRBD1. The receptor's source is a human donor in a cohort sampled during active COVID-19. The CDR3 region is CASSDPTGETEQFF. The DNA for the CDR3 is TGCGCCAGCAGCGATCCTACAGGGGAGACTGAGCAGTTCTTC. Full variable domain (remainder filled in from reference TRBV5-1 and TRBJ2-1): KAGVTQTPRYLIKTRGQQVTLSCSPISGHRSVSWYQQTPGQGLQFLFEYFSETQRNKGNFPGRFSGRQFSNSRSEMNVSTLELGDSALYLCASSDPTGETEQFFGPGTRLTVL.